This is a list of T cell receptor beta chains from one sample in a study of T-cell reconstitution after alpha-beta-depleted transplantation in children. TCRdb analysed the PCR reads with MiXCR anew, one entry per CDR3 protein. This sample has around 800,000 distinct CDR3 sequences, with roughly 15% found just once. Source: PBMCs, mostly from graft donor cells, taken 360 days after TCRalphabeta/CD19-depleted stem cell transplant. These receptors originate from a male patient between 10 and 17 years old who had a stem cell transplant for acute lymphoblastic leukemia, so the T cells may come from the graft donor. Each CDR3 is given with its conserved first and last residue. The order of the fields is J gene, clone size, D gene, V gene, CDR3 DNA, CDR3 protein. A D gene is named only where the DNA matches it firmly. The size entry is marked missing in some rows and otherwise reads once, few, many or a size class.

>TRBJ2-7|many|TRBD1|TRBV5-1
TGCGCCAGCAGCCCCGGGACAGTGAGTGGCAGCTACGAGCAGTACTTC
CASSPGTVSGSYEQYF
>TRBJ2-2|-|-|TRBV18
TGTGCCAGCTCGCACAGCCCTGGTTTCGGGGAGCTGTTTTTT
CASSHSPGFGELFF
>TRBJ2-7|many|TRBD2|TRBV5-1
TGCGCCAGCAGCTCATCCGGGACTAGCGCCCACGAGCAGTACTTC
CASSSSGTSAHEQYF
>TRBJ2-5|-|TRBD2|TRBV12-3/TRBV12-4
TGTGCCAGCAGTCCTGACGGGGAGGCTAGCGGGAGGTACCAAGAGACCCAGTACTTC
CASSPDGEASGRYQETQYF
>TRBJ2-4|many|-|TRBV20-1
TGCAGTGCTAGAGCCGTAACCTCAGCCAAAAACATTCAGTACTTC
CSARAVTSAKNIQYF
>TRBJ2-7|-|TRBD2|TRBV7-8
TGTGCCAGCAGCCCTTGGACTAGCGGGATCCACGAGCAGTACTTC
CASSPWTSGIHEQYF
>TRBJ1-2|-|-|TRBV5-1
TGCGCCAGCAGCTTTACGACGTATGGCTACACCTTC
CASSFTTYGYTF
>TRBJ2-7|few|-|TRBV12-3/TRBV12-4
TGTGCCAGCAGTTTAAACAGGCGCCCAGGCGAGCAGTACTTC
CASSLNRRPGEQYF
>TRBJ2-1|-|TRBD2|TRBV12-3/TRBV12-4
TGTGCCAGCACTTCTCCGGGACTAGCATACCACAATGAGCAGTTCTTC
CASTSPGLAYHNEQFF
>TRBJ2-5|few|TRBD2|TRBV6-2/TRBV6-3
TGTGCCAGCAGTTACGGAGGGACTAGCGTCCAAGAGACCCAGTACTTC
CASSYGGTSVQETQYF
>TRBJ2-2|-|TRBD1|TRBV7-3
TGTGCCAGCAGCCCACGGACAGGGATCGGCACCGGGGAGCTGTTTTTT
CASSPRTGIGTGELFF
>TRBJ2-7|-|TRBD2|TRBV7-8
TGTGCCAGCAGCTTTGGGACTAGCGGCTTCTACGAGCAGTACTTC
CASSFGTSGFYEQYF
>TRBJ2-1|once|TRBD2|TRBV6-5
TGTGCCAGCAGTTACTCACCAGCGGGATCGTCCAATGAGCAGTTCTTC
CASSYSPAGSSNEQFF
>TRBJ1-4|few|TRBD1|TRBV5-1
TGCGCCAGCAGCCGTCACCGAGACAGGGGCTGGAAGAATGAAAAACTGTTTTTT
CASSRHRDRGWKNEKLFF
>TRBJ1-1|few|-|TRBV3-1
TGTGCCAGCAGCCAAACAGGCTCCGGGGACACTGAAGCTTTCTTT
CASSQTGSGDTEAFF
>TRBJ1-1|-|-|TRBV5-1
TGCGCCAGCAGCAGCTGGGCAGACAACACTGAAGCTTTCTTT
CASSSWADNTEAFF
>TRBJ2-7|few|TRBD1|TRBV5-5
TGTGCCAGCAGCGTGGGACAGGGATTACTTCGCGGGTACTTC
CASSVGQGLLRGYF
>TRBJ2-1|-|-|TRBV2
TGTGCCAGCAGTGAATTTAGGGGCGATGAGCAGTTCTTC
CASSEFRGDEQFF
>TRBJ2-1|few|TRBD1|TRBV9
TGTGCCAGCAGCGTAGTCGGACAGGGTTTTGAGCAGTTCTTC
CASSVVGQGFEQFF
>TRBJ1-4|-|-|TRBV12-3/TRBV12-4
TGTGCCAGCATTCGGGCGGGCAGGATGAATGAAAAACTGTTTTTT
CASIRAGRMNEKLFF
>TRBJ2-7|-|TRBD1|TRBV18
TGTGCCAGCTCACACGGAACAGGGGAAGAGCAGTACTTC
CASSHGTGEEQYF
>TRBJ1-1|-|-|TRBV4-1
TGCGCCAGCAGCCAACCTCGGAAGGGTGAAGCTTTCTTT
CASSQPRKGEAFF
>TRBJ1-3|few|-|TRBV5-1
TGCGCCAGCAGCTTGGGGGAGAACTCTGGAAACACCATATATTTT
CASSLGENSGNTIYF
>TRBJ2-2|-|-|TRBV25-1
TGTGCCAGCAGTGGAGAGTTGGGAGGGAACACCGGGGAGCTGTTTTTT
CASSGELGGNTGELFF
>TRBJ2-1|few|-|TRBV5-1
TGCGCCAGCAGCTCGTGGACGGGCCTCCGCTCCTACAATGAGCAGTTCTTC
CASSSWTGLRSYNEQFF
>TRBJ1-5|few|TRBD1|TRBV12-3/TRBV12-4
TGTGCCAGCAGTCCCACCCGGGACAGGGGGAGAGGGCAGCCCCAGCATTTT
CASSPTRDRGRGQPQHF
>TRBJ2-6|-|-|TRBV5-1
TGCGCCAGCAGCTCCCAGGGTTCCTCTGGGGCCAACGTCCTGACTTTC
CASSSQGSSGANVLTF
>TRBJ2-7|few|-|TRBV4-2
TGTGCCAGCAGCCAAGAACCCGGGGGCAGCGGCGAGCAGTACTTC
CASSQEPGGSGEQYF
>TRBJ2-5|few|TRBD2|TRBV5-1
TGCGCCAGCAGCCGGGGCGTAGCGGGAGCGGAGACCCAGTACTTC
CASSRGVAGAETQYF
>TRBJ2-7|few|-|TRBV29-1
TGCAGCGCTGCGGAGTCCTACGAGCAGTACTTC
CSAAESYEQYF
>TRBJ2-1|few|-|TRBV4-1
TGCGCCAGCAGCCAGGCGGGCCTTGAGCAGTTCTTC
CASSQAGLEQFF
>TRBJ1-5|-|TRBD1|TRBV12-3/TRBV12-4
TGTGCCAGCAGCGGGGGGTGGGCCGGACAGGGGTATCAGCCCCAGCATTTT
CASSGGWAGQGYQPQHF
>TRBJ2-2|-|-|TRBV3-1
TGTGTCAGCAGCCAACGCGGTGGCCGGGAGCTGTTTTTT
CVSSQRGGRELFF
>TRBJ2-1|few|TRBD2|TRBV27
TGTGCCAGCAGTGAGCGACTAGCGGCAAACAATGAGCAGTTCTTC
CASSERLAANNEQFF
>TRBJ2-4|few|TRBD2|TRBV27
TGTGCCAGCCGGGCTAGCGGGAGGAGTAGGTGGGCCAAAAACATTCAGTACTTC
CASRASGRSRWAKNIQYF
>TRBJ2-6|-|-|TRBV28
TGTGCCAGCAGTTTCTGGGTTCTTTCCTCCTTCTCTGGGGCCAACGTCCTGACTTTC
CASSFWVLSSFSGANVLTF
>TRBJ2-7|few|TRBD1|TRBV6-5
TGTGCCAGCAGTTGGGATCCGGGACAGGGGATCGACGAGCAGTACTTC
CASSWDPGQGIDEQYF
>TRBJ2-1|-|-|TRBV7-3
TGTGCCAGCAGCCTACTCGGTAGCGGCTACAATGAGCAGTTCTTC
CASSLLGSGYNEQFF
>TRBJ2-7|-|-|TRBV18
TGTGCCAGCTCACCACCGCGGAAAGGTGTTGTTTACGAGCAGTACTTC
CASSPPRKGVVYEQYF
>TRBJ2-7|many|TRBD1|TRBV20-1
TGCAGTGCTAGGCCCCCGGGGACAGTCGCTGGTGGCGAGCAGTACTTC
CSARPPGTVAGGEQYF
>TRBJ2-5|-|TRBD2|TRBV6-1
TGTGCCAGCAGCCTGGCTTACGCGGGAGGGCTGGAGACCCAGTACTTC
CASSLAYAGGLETQYF
>TRBJ1-1|few|-|TRBV19
TGTGCCAGTATGGCAGGCAGGGGGAACACTGAAGCTTTCTTT
CASMAGRGNTEAFF
>TRBJ2-1|few|-|TRBV20-1
TGCAGTGCTAGAGAACCAGGTTCCAATGAGCAGTTCTTC
CSAREPGSNEQFF
>TRBJ2-5|-|-|TRBV5-1
TGCGCCAGCAGCTTGGTCGGGGGAGGCAGTGAAGAGACCCAGTACTTC
CASSLVGGGSEETQYF
>TRBJ2-7|-|-|TRBV10-3
TGTGCCATCAGTGACCCGGGTCGTACCCTCACGGAGCAGTACTTC
CAISDPGRTLTEQYF
>TRBJ2-5|-|TRBD2|TRBV5-1
TGCGCCAGCAGCCCGGGGGGAAGTACAGAGACCCAGTACTTC
CASSPGGSTETQYF
>TRBJ2-1|few|TRBD1|TRBV5-1
TGCGCCAGCAGCCCCGGGACAGGGGGCGGAATAAGTGAGCAGTTCTTC
CASSPGTGGGISEQFF
>TRBJ1-1|many|-|TRBV14
TGTGCCAGCAGCCTCCTTTTTGGAATGAACACTGAAGCTTTCTTT
CASSLLFGMNTEAFF
>TRBJ2-1|few|TRBD2|TRBV5-1
TGCGCCAGCAGCCAGATGACTAGCGGGAGGGCCGATGAGCAGTTCTTC
CASSQMTSGRADEQFF
>TRBJ2-7|many|TRBD1|TRBV5-1
TGCGCCAGCAGCCTGATAGGACAGGGCATCGACTACGAGCAGTACTTC
CASSLIGQGIDYEQYF
>TRBJ2-4|-|-|TRBV4-2
TGTGCCAGCAGCCAAGGGGAAGCGGTAGGGCTAGCCAAAAACATTCAGTACTTC
CASSQGEAVGLAKNIQYF
>TRBJ2-1|-|TRBD1|TRBV15
TGTGCCACCAGCAGGAAAACAGGGGCCGAGCAGTTCTTC
CATSRKTGAEQFF